This T cell receptor (beta chain) was found in a study of T-cell memory formation after mild COVID-19. About the research overall: Across donors, TCR clusters were largely donor specific. Whole-study findings and limits: Contracting CD4+ clones lay largely in CM and EM, with CD8+ ones residing in EMRA. Clones that contracted from day 15 to 85 were balanced CD4/CD8, while later expanders leaned CD4+.

Note on this clonotype: Its antigen is as yet unknown.

TCRdb re-called the 5' RACE reads through MiXCR, storing one row per CDR3 protein. The data show about 560,000 distinct CDR3 sequences, about a fifth seen once. V was pared by 7 bases and J by 2 bases, with 9 bases between. Looked up from germline, CDR1 is MGHDK and CDR2 is SYGVNS. This CDR3 comprises 13 residues. This receptor was obtained from an adult woman who had mild COVID-19 (a few samples of this study predate the infection). Cell type and time point are not known. The sequenced sample was PBMCs or a T cell subset sorted from them (not recorded which). V is TRBV25-1 and J is TRBJ2-1; no clear D gene. The CDR3 loop reads CASTTSAYNEQFF. The CDR3 region has the DNA TGTGCCAGCACTACCAGTGCCTACAATGAGCAGTTCTTC.